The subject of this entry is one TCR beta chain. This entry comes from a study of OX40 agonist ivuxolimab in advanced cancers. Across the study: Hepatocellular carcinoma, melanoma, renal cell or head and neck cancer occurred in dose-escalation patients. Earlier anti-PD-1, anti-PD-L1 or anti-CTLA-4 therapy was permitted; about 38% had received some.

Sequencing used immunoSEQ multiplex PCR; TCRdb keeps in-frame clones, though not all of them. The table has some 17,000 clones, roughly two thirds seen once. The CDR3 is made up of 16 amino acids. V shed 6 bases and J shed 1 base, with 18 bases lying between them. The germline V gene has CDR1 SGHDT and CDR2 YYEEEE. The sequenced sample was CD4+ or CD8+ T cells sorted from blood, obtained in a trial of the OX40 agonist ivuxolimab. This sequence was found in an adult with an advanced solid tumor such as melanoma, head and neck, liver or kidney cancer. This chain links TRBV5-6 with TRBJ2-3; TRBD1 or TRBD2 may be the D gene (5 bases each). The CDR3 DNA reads TGTGCCAGCAATTTGGGGGTCGGGTCCCGCACAGATACGCAGTATTTT. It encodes CASNLGVGSRTDTQYF.